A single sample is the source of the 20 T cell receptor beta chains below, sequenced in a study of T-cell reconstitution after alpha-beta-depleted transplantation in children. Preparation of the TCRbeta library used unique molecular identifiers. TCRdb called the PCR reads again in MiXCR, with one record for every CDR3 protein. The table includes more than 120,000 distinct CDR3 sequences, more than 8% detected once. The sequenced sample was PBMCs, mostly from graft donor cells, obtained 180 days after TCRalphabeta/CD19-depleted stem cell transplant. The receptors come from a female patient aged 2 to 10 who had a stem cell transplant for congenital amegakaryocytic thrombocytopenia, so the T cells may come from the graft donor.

This CDR3 is CATSERGTYEQYF. The CDR3, as DNA: TGTGCCACCAGTGAACGGGGCACCTACGAGCAGTACTTC. V gene TRBV24-1 combines with J gene TRBJ2-7; possibly TRBD1 or TRBD2 for D (5 bases each). The CDR3 extends over 13 amino acids. CDR1 and CDR2 from the germline V gene are KGHDR and SFDVKD. V was shortened by 4 bases and J by 2 bases, with 8 bases between the two germline ends.

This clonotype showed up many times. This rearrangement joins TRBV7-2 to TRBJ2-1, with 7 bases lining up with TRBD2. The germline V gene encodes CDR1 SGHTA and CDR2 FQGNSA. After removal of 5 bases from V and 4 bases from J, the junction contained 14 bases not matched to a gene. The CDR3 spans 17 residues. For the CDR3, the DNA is TGTGCCAGCAGCCCCCTATGGGAGCTAGCGGTTTACAATGAGCAGTTCTTC. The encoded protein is CASSPLWELAVYNEQFF.

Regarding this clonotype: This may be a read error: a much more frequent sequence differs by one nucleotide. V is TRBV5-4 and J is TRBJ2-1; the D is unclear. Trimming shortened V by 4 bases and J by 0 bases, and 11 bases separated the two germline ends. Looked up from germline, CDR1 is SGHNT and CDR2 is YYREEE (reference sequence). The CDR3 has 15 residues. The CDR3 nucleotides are TGTGCCAGCAGCGAGACTTTTAGCTCCTACAATGAGCAGTTCTTC. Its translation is CASSETFSSYNEQFF.

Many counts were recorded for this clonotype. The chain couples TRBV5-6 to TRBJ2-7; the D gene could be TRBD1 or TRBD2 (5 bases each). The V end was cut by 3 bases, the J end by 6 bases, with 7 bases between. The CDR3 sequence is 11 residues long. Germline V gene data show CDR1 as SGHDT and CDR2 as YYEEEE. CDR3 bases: TGTGCCAGCAGCTCGGGGCTCGAGCAGTACTTC. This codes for CASSSGLEQYF.

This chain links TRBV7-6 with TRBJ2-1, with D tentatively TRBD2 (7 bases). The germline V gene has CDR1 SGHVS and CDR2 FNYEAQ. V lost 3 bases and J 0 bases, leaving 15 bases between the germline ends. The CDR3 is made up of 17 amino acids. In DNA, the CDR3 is TGTGCCAGCAGCTTGGGGGGCGGGAGTGGCTCCTACAATGAGCAGTTCTTC. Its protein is CASSLGGGSGSYNEQFF. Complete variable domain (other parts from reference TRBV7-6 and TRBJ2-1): GAGVSQSPRYKVTKRGQDVALRCDPISGHVSLYWYRQALGQGPEFLTYFNYEAQQDKSGLPNDRFSAERPEGSISTLTIQRTEQRDSAMYRCASSLGGGSGSYNEQFFGPGTRLTVL.

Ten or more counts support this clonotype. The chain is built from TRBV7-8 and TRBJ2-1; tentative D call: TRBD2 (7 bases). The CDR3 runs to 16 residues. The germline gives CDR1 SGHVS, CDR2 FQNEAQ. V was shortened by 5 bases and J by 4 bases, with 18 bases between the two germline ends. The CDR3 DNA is TGTGCCAGCAGCCTATTGGGGGCTAGCGGATACAATGAGCAGTTCTTC. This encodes CASSLLGASGYNEQFF.

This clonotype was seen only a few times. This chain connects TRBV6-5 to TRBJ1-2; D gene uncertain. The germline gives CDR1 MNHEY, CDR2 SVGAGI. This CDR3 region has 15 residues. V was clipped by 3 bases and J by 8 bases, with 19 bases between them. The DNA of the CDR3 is TGTGCCAGCAGTTATCTAGGACTCACCGCGAGCGGCTACACCTTC. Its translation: CASSYLGLTASGYTF.

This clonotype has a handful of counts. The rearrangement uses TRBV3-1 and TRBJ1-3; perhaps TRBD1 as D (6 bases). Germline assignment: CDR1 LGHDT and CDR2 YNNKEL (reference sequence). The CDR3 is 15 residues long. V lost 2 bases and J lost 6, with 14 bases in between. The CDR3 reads CASSQFQGWENTIYF. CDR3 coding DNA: TGTGCCAGCAGCCAATTTCAGGGGTGGGAAAACACCATATATTTT. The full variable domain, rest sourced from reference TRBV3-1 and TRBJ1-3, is DTAVSQTPKYLVTQMGNDKSIKCEQNLGHDTMYWYKQDSKKFLKIMFSYNNKELIINETVPNRFSPKSPDKAHLNLHINSLELGDSAVYFCASSQFQGWENTIYFGEGSWLTVV.

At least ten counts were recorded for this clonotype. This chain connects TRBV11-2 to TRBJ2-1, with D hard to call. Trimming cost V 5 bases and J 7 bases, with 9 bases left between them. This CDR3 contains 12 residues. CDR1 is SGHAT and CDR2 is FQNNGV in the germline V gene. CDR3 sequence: CASSPSRNEQFF. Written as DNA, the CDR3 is TGTGCCAGCAGCCCTAGTCGGAATGAGCAGTTCTTC.

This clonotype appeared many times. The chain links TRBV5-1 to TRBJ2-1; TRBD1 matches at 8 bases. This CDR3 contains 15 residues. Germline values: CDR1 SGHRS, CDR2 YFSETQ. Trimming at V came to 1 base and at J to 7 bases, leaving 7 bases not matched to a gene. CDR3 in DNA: TGCGCCAGCAGCTTGAATCGGCAGGGGGCGAATGAGCAGTTCTTC. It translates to CASSLNRQGANEQFF.

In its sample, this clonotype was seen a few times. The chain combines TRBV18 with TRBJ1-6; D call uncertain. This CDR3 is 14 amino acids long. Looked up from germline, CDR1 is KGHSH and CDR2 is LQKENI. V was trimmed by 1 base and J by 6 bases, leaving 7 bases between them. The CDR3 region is CASSPRSFNSPLHF. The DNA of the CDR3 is TGTGCCAGCTCACCACGCTCGTTTAATTCACCCCTCCACTTT.

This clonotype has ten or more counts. The CDR3 is CASSLGQDDYTDTQYF. The CDR3 region has the DNA TGTGCCAGCAGCTTAGGGCAGGACGACTACACAGATACGCAGTATTTT. The rearrangement joins TRBV11-3 to TRBJ2-3, with D possibly being TRBD2 (5 bases). The CDR3 length is 16 residues. CDR1 is SGHNT and CDR2 is YENEEA in the germline V gene. Trimming took 1 base from V and 2 from J, leaving 13 bases between them.

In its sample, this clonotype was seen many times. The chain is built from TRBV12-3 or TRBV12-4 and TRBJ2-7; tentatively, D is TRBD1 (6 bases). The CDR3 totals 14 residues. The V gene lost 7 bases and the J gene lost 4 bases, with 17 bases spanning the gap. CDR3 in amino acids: CASTYRVPFYEQYF. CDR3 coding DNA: TGTGCCAGCACCTACAGGGTGCCATTTTACGAGCAGTACTTC.

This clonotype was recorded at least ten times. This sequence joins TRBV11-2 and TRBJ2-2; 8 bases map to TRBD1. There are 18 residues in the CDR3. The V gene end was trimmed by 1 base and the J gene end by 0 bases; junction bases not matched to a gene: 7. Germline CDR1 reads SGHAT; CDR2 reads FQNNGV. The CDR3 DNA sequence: TGTGCCAGCAGCTTAGTTTATCTGACAGGGGCGAACACCGGGGAGCTGTTTTTT. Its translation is CASSLVYLTGANTGELFF.

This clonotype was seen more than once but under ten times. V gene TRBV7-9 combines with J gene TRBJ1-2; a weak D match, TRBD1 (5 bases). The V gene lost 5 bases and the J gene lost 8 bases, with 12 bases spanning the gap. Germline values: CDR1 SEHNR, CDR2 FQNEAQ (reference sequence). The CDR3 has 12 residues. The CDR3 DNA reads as TGTGCCAGCAGCCAGGGTCTACGGGGCTACACCTTC. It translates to CASSQGLRGYTF.

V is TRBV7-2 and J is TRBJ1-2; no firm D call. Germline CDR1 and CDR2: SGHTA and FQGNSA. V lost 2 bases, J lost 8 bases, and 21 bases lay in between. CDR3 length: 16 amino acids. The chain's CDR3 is CASSLNEGRYGRGYTF. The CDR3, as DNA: TGTGCCAGCAGCTTAAATGAGGGAAGGTACGGAAGAGGCTACACCTTC.

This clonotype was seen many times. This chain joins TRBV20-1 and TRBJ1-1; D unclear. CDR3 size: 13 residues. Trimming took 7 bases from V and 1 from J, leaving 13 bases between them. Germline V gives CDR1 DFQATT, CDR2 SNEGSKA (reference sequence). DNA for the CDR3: TGCAGTGGAGCCTACCTAGAGAACACTGAAGCTTTCTTT. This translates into CSGAYLENTEAFF.

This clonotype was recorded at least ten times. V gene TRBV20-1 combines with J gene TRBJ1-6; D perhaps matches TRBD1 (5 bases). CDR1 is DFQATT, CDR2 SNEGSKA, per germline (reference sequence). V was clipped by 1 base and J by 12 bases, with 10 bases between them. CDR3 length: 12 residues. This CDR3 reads CSARGRVQPLHF. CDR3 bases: TGCAGTGCTAGAGGCAGGGTGCAACCCCTCCACTTT.

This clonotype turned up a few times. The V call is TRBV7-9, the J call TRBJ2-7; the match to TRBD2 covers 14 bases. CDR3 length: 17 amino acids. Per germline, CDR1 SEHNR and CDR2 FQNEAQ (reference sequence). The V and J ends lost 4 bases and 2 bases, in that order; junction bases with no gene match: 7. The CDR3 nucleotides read TGTGCCAGCAGCTGGTGGGGACTAGCGGGAGATCCCTACGAGCAGTACTTC. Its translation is CASSWWGLAGDPYEQYF.

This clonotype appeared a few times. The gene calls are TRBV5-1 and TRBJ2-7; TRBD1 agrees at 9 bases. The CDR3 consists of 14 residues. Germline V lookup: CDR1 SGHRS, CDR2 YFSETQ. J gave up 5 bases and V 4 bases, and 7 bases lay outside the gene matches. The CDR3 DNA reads TGCGCCAGCAGCCTGGGACAGGGTAAGGACGAGCAGTACTTC. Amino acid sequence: CASSLGQGKDEQYF.